This T cell receptor (beta chain) is from a study of cytomegalovirus exposure and HLA in healthy donors. Of note for this clone: As yet, its antigen is unknown.

Findings and caveats of the study: HLA restriction was apparent for most CMV-associated TCR beta chains in a later analysis. In a later analysis, compared with equally common non-associated chains, HLA-associated beta chains were more expanded. A classifier reportedly called cytomegalovirus status with high sensitivity and specificity. Reportedly, HLA-A and HLA-B alleles of most subjects were accurately predicted from TCR beta.

The PCR used 60 Vbeta and 13 Jbeta primers. The data were produced by immunoSEQ multiplex PCR, yet TCRdb's version contains in-frame clones alone and is incomplete. The sample gives about 120,000 clones, 65% to 90% of which show up once; less than 2.5% is in the top ten. Germline CDR1 reads MGHDK; CDR2 reads SYGVNS. Trimming cost V 6 bases and J 2 bases; bases outside gene matches: 8. This CDR3 has 16 amino acids. The V call is TRBV25-1, the J call TRBJ2-7; TRBD1 agrees at 12 bases. This TCR derives from a woman in her 40s in good health and CMV-seronegative. The source material was PBMCs. The CDR3 protein is CASRGTGGGFAYEQYF. In DNA, the CDR3 is TGTGCCAGCAGAGGGACAGGGGGCGGTTTTGCCTACGAGCAGTACTTC.